A selection of T cell receptor beta chains follows, all from one sample in a study of spatial heterogeneity in lung cancer. TCRdb ran MiXCR on the 5' RACE reads and lists one entry per CDR3 protein. The table has around 47,000 distinct CDR3 sequences, roughly 7.4% seen once; the top ten hold roughly 37%. Sample: PBMCs, taken at follow-up. All receptors derive from a female donor with early-stage non-small cell lung cancer. CDR3s include the opening cysteine and the closing phenylalanine or tryptophan. Clone sizes are given selectively: once, few, many, or a class where the clone is expanded.

.	TRBV20-1	TRBJ2-7	CSALPSPAYEQYF
many	TRBV6-6	TRBJ2-5	CASRDSDRGGETQYF
few	TRBV6-5	TRBJ1-1	CASRLKRQIAEAFF
.	TRBV5-1	TRBJ2-5	CASSLMGAETQYF
few	TRBV5-6	TRBJ2-1	CASSLVAGGFHNEQFF
few	TRBV30	TRBJ2-3	CAWSRQGVHTQYF
many	TRBV6-5	TRBJ2-5	CASSYLFPTSGGAGETQYF
few	TRBV27	TRBJ1-3	CASEGQGRNTIYF
.	TRBV20-1	TRBJ2-7	CSAKAGGFVREQYF
many	TRBV5-1	TRBJ1-1	CASSLPPNTEAFF
many	TRBV24-1	TRBJ2-2	CATSDGGIFTGELFF
.	TRBV4-2	TRBJ2-3	CASSRTTRGSGTDTQYF
many	TRBV2	TRBJ2-2	CASNGNVNTGELFF
.	TRBV5-1	TRBJ2-5	CASSLAATKVETQYF
many	TRBV5-4	TRBJ2-3	CASSFAGRLGDTQYF
many	TRBV20-1	TRBJ2-5	CSALPGGLPYF
many	TRBV7-7	TRBJ2-4	CASSISNEAKNIQYF
.	TRBV2	TRBJ2-4	CASSEGPGAKNIQYF
many	TRBV15	TRBJ2-5	CATSTRTNPSWETQYF
.	TRBV19	TRBJ1-1	CASSIHSGANTEAFF
few	TRBV5-6	TRBJ2-1	CASSPDPSRVGEQFF
few	TRBV20-1	TRBJ2-7	CSARPGAGEQYF
.	TRBV20-1	TRBJ1-2	CSAEDRGNYGYTF
few	TRBV19	TRBJ2-2	CASSIGSRELFF
few	TRBV2	TRBJ1-1	CASKDTDFTEAFF
many	TRBV7-9	TRBJ2-7	CASSRYPEGDEQYF
many	TRBV3-1	TRBJ2-7	CASSRPYGTSYEQYF
many	TRBV4-3	TRBJ2-1	CASSPAGDSYNEQFF
many	TRBV29-1	TRBJ1-1	CSVTPDMNTEAFF
many	TRBV4-3	TRBJ1-4	CASSRKSTGAGGEKLFF
many	TRBV27	TRBJ2-7	CASSLRAGGGSEQYF
many	TRBV7-2	TRBJ1-1	CASSLETRGGMTFF
few	TRBV29-1	TRBJ2-1	CSVETRNLYNEQFF
.	TRBV11-2	TRBJ2-3	CASSLISGVTDTQYF
many	TRBV12-3/TRBV12-4	TRBJ2-7	CASSFGAGLAGVNEQYF
many	TRBV14	TRBJ2-5	CASSRFRAETQYF
.	TRBV5-8	TRBJ2-5	CASSPRTGGGETQYF
many	TRBV6-2/TRBV6-3	TRBJ2-5	CASPSPLGEETQYF
many	TRBV20-1	TRBJ2-1	CSATSGAWVNEQFF
many	TRBV20-1	TRBJ2-5	CSARDERGSQETQYF
many	TRBV12-3/TRBV12-4	TRBJ1-1	CASGRDDREAFF
many	TRBV20-1	TRBJ1-4	CSARDGRGTVNEKLFF
many	TRBV7-9	TRBJ2-7	CASGGEGRFEQYF
many	TRBV4-3	TRBJ1-5	CASSQGRGNQPQHF
few	TRBV20-1	TRBJ2-6	CSAMIVGEGSGANVLTF
.	TRBV5-1	TRBJ2-1	CASIRTSGGSLQYEQFF
many	TRBV29-1	TRBJ2-7	CSVTLRRLNSYEQYF